The T cell receptor beta chain described here comes from a study of beta chain features in type 1 diabetes. Reverse transcribing all isolated RNA meant expressed TCRB transcripts were sequenced. Clones were read by immunoSEQ multiplex PCR, and TCRdb kept only the in-frame ones, dropping some. The data contain 400,000 to 500,000 clones, roughly 13% of them singletons. This clone was recorded a few times. What it binds is unknown. Study-wide points: Relative to healthy donors, patients appeared to have naive, central memory and Treg TCRB repertoires that were more similar.

Sequencing was carried out using naive CD4+ T cells from blood. This TCR came from a young man in good health.

The CDR3 here is CASSPGTSYNEQFF. CDR3 nucleotide sequence: TGTGCCAGCAGCCCCGGGACTTCTTACAATGAGCAGTTCTTC. This chain joins TRBV5-6 and TRBJ2-1, with D perhaps matching TRBD2 (6 bases). The CDR3 is 14 amino acids. V gave up 4 bases and J gave up 4 bases, with 12 bases separating them. Germline CDR1 SGHDT, CDR2 YYEEEE. Variable domain in full (rest from reference TRBV5-6 and TRBJ2-1): DAGVTQSPTHLIKTRGQQVTLRCSPKSGHDTVSWYQQALGQGPQFIFQYYEEEERQRGNFPDRFSGHQFPNYSSELNVNALLLGDSALYLCASSPGTSYNEQFFGPGTRLTVL.